Below are 25 T cell receptor beta chains sequenced from a single sample in a study of blood T cell repertoires in COVID-19. Profiled with immunoSEQ multiplex PCR; TCRdb holds only in-frame clones, not every one. The sample holds 250,000 to 350,000 clones, around 87% seen once. The sample consisted of PBMCs or T cells enriched from blood (not recorded which). Receptors were obtained from a woman younger than 45 who had recovered from COVID-19.

This clone occurred a few times. The chain links TRBV28 to TRBJ1-2, with D tentatively TRBD1 (5 bases). This CDR3 is 14 amino acids long. Germline CDR1 MDHEN, CDR2 SYDVKM. Trimming removed 6 bases at V and 4 bases at J, with 15 bases between. Here the CDR3 DNA reads TGTGCCAGCAGACCCTCAGGGCATAGCTATGGCTACACCTTC. Translated: CASRPSGHSYGYTF.

This sequence joins TRBV7-3 and TRBJ1-1, with TRBD1 identical over 7 bases. This CDR3 has 13 amino acids. From germline, CDR1 is SGHTA and CDR2 FQGTGA. Losses at the gene ends were 2 bases for V and 6 bases for J; bases not matched to a gene: 3. The CDR3 DNA is TGTGCCAGCAGCTTAGACAGGGAGGCTGAAGCTTTCTTT. Residues: CASSLDREAEAFF.

This clone was observed a single time. The chain uses TRBV27 and TRBJ1-6; TRBD1 might be the D (5 bases). The V end lost 2 bases, the J end lost 0 bases, and 14 bases lay between the germline ends. The CDR3 sequence is 18 residues long. Germline lookup yields CDR1 MNHEY and CDR2 SMNVEV (reference sequence). CDR3 nucleotides: TGTGCCAGCAGTTTAAATTTCGGGGGACTCTCCTATAATTCACCCCTCCACTTT. As protein: CASSLNFGGLSYNSPLHF.

The J gene is TRBJ2-7, the V gene TRBV5-1, with 10 bases lining up with TRBD1. The V gene's germline CDR1 is SGHRS and CDR2 YFSETQ. V dropped 8 bases and J dropped 9; count of bases not matched to a gene: 14. The CDR3 runs 14 residues. CDR3 sequence reads: CASGTGTGAMGQYF. CDR3 bases: TGCGCCAGTGGGACCGGGACAGGGGCTATGGGGCAGTACTTC.

The V call is TRBV5-6, the J call TRBJ2-5; TRBD1 is a possible D gene (5 bases). This CDR3 is built from 16 residues. V was cut by 0 bases and J by 4 bases, with 16 bases left in between. Germline values: CDR1 SGHDT, CDR2 YYEEEE. The CDR3 sequence: CASSLDLRDRAETQYF. In DNA, the CDR3 is TGTGCCAGCAGCTTGGACTTAAGAGACAGAGCAGAGACCCAGTACTTC.

The chain joins TRBV21-1 to TRBJ2-7; TRBD2, the table's D call, was not compared with the DNA. TRBV21-1 counts as a pseudogene. This CDR3 comprises 13 residues. In nucleotides, the CDR3 is TGTGCCAGCAGCAAGGACTGTACCTACGAGCAGTACTTC. This translates into CASSKDCTYEQYF.

The V and J genes are TRBV28 and TRBJ1-5, with 9 bases aligning to TRBD1. Germline CDR1 MDHEN, CDR2 SYDVKM. The CDR3 sequence is 14 residues long. V lost 6 bases, J lost 7 bases, and 7 bases stayed unmatched. CDR3 in DNA: TGTGCCAGCAGACCTACAGGGGGCGGGCAGCCCCAGCATTTT. This codes for CASRPTGGGQPQHF.

This clone appeared a single time. V usage is TRBV7-9 and J usage is TRBJ2-3; D unclear. Trimming shortened V by 5 bases and J by 8 bases, and 11 bases separated the two germline ends. The CDR3 has 12 amino acids. CDR1 and CDR2 (germline): SEHNR, FQNEAQ (reference sequence). In nucleotides, the CDR3 is TGTGCCAGCAGCCAAGAATCCGGTACGCAGTATTTT. Protein sequence: CASSQESGTQYF.

The J gene is TRBJ2-1, the V gene TRBV9, with TRBD2 as a possible D gene (6 bases). CDR1 SGDLS and CDR2 YYNGEE come from the germline V gene. This CDR3 spans 15 amino acids. Trimming removed 1 base from V and 6 bases from J, with 14 bases in between. CDR3 in DNA: TGTGCCAGCAGCGTAACGGGGGAGGTACCCAATGAGCAGTTCTTC. This sequence encodes CASSVTGEVPNEQFF.

The chain has TRBV6-2 or TRBV6-3 and TRBJ2-7; D is perhaps TRBD1 (6 bases). The germline V gene has CDR1 MNHEY and CDR2 SVGEGT. Trimming cost V 1 base and J 2 bases, with 12 bases left between them. This CDR3 comprises 15 residues. This chain's CDR3 is CASSYYGQQTYEQYF. CDR3 sequence (DNA): TGTGCCAGCAGTTACTATGGACAGCAGACCTACGAGCAGTACTTC.

The genes are TRBV14 and TRBJ2-1, with 11 bases that match TRBD1. J gave up 5 bases and V 4 bases, and 4 bases lay outside the gene matches. Germline CDR1 reads SGHDN; CDR2 reads FVKESK. This CDR3 is built from 15 residues. Here the CDR3 reads CASSRRTGGNNEQFF. As DNA, the CDR3 is TGTGCCAGCAGCCGCCGGACAGGGGGCAACAATGAGCAGTTCTTC.

This chain connects TRBV5-1 to TRBJ2-3, with 10 positions matching TRBD1. There are 16 residues in the CDR3. Germline lookup yields CDR1 SGHRS and CDR2 YFSETQ. The trim removed 2 bases at V and 1 base at J, leaving 4 bases unmatched. CDR3 DNA sequence: TGCGCCAGCAGCTTAACCGGGACAGGGGGCACAGATACGCAGTATTTT. Its translation: CASSLTGTGGTDTQYF.

V and J are TRBV7-9 and TRBJ1-2; 8 bases match TRBD1. The ends lost 5 bases at V and 4 bases at J; junction bases unmatched: 12. CDR1 and CDR2 (germline): SEHNR, FQNEAQ (reference sequence). There are 16 residues in the CDR3. CDR3 coding DNA: TGTGCCAGCAGCGAAAACCTTCAGGGGGCTGGCTATGGCTACACCTTC. Translation gives CASSENLQGAGYGYTF.

This clone occurred once. V and J are TRBV7-8 and TRBJ1-1; no clear D gene. The CDR3 spans 15 residues. CDR1 SGHVS and CDR2 FQNEAQ come from the germline V gene. The ends were cut back, 1 base at V and 2 bases at J, with 11 bases in the middle. The CDR3 DNA sequence: TGTGCCAGCAGCTTAGGCGTCGGACTAAACACTGAAGCTTTCTTT. This gives the protein CASSLGVGLNTEAFF.

A few counts support this clone. The chain combines TRBV28 with TRBJ1-1; D uncertain. The CDR3 sequence is 14 residues long. Trimming stripped 8 bases from V and 3 bases from J, with 16 bases between. Germline V gives CDR1 MDHEN, CDR2 SYDVKM. The DNA for the CDR3 is TGTGCCAGCGGAGGACCAGGAGGTTACACTGAAGCTTTCTTT. This sequence encodes CASGGPGGYTEAFF.

CDR3 protein: CASSGRQVSTEAFF. CDR3 in DNA: TGTGCCAGCAGTGGTCGGCAGGTCAGTACTGAAGCTTTCTTT. The rearrangement uses TRBV2 and TRBJ1-1; no clear D gene. The CDR3 totals 14 residues. Trimming removed 4 bases at V and 5 bases at J, with 14 bases between. CDR1 is SNHLY, CDR2 FYNNEI, per germline.

This chain's CDR3 is CASGHVGNAGVNTEAFF. The CDR3 DNA sequence: TGTGCCAGCGGTCACGTGGGGAATGCGGGCGTGAACACTGAAGCTTTCTTT. This chain uses TRBV27 with TRBJ1-1; D uncertain. Trimming removed 8 bases at V and 0 bases at J, with 22 bases between. Germline V gene sequence: CDR1 MNHEY, CDR2 SMNVEV (reference sequence). CDR3 length: 17 residues.

V is TRBV6-1 and J is TRBJ1-5; D remains ambiguous. Germline loops: CDR1 MNHNS, CDR2 SASEGT. CDR3 length equals 15 residues. Trimming left V 3 bases short and J 4 bases short, with 13 bases between. Written as DNA, the CDR3 is TGTGCCAGCAGTGATAGGCGGGGTACAAATCAGCCCCAGCATTTT. Its protein is CASSDRRGTNQPQHF.

The CDR3 loop reads CASSSRSGGGLHGYTF. Here the CDR3 DNA reads TGTGCCAGCAGCTCAAGATCAGGGGGCGGCCTTCATGGCTACACCTTC. The chain employs TRBV11-1 and TRBJ1-2; 8 bases line up with TRBD1. J lost 6 bases, V lost 4 bases, and 13 bases had no gene match. The CDR3 consists of 16 residues. Germline CDR1 and CDR2: SGHAT and FQDESV (reference sequence). The full variable domain, rest sourced from reference TRBV11-1 and TRBJ1-2, is EAEVAQSPRYKITEKSQAVAFWCDPISGHATLYWYRQILGQGPELLVQFQDESVVDDSQLPKDRFSAERLKGVDSTLKIQPAELGDSAMYLCASSSRSGGGLHGYTFGSGTRLTVV.

The chain combines TRBV5-1 with TRBJ2-3; D call uncertain. Deletions cut 1 base from V and 4 bases from J, with 10 bases between. The CDR3 loop spans 14 amino acids. Germline assignment: CDR1 SGHRS and CDR2 YFSETQ. The CDR3 DNA reads TGCGCCAGCAGCTTGCGGCTAGAGGCAGATACGCAGTATTTT. It encodes CASSLRLEADTQYF.

The chain has TRBV27 and TRBJ1-3; 8 bases fit TRBD1. The CDR3 loop spans 13 amino acids. With 7 bases clipped from V and 4 bases from J, the junction kept 3 bases outside the gene matches. CDR1 and CDR2 (germline): MNHEY, SMNVEV (reference sequence). CDR3 in DNA: TGTGCCAGCATGGGGACAGGAGGAAACACCATATATTTT. Its translation is CASMGTGGNTIYF.

V and J are TRBV12-5 and TRBJ2-3; D is perhaps TRBD1 (5 bases). In germline, CDR1 is LGHNT, CDR2 FRNRAP. The V end was cut by 1 base, the J end by 0 bases, with 8 bases between. This CDR3 has 15 amino acids. As DNA, the CDR3 is TGTGCTAGTGGTTTGGGCAGGGAAAGCACAGATACGCAGTATTTT. As protein: CASGLGRESTDTQYF.

The chain carries TRBV18 and TRBJ2-1; D remains unclear. Germline loops: CDR1 KGHSH, CDR2 LQKENI. This CDR3 has 18 residues. Trimming removed 2 bases from V and 0 bases from J, with 17 bases in between. The DNA for the CDR3 is TGTGCCAGCTCACCAACGGCAGACGTAGCTAACTCCTACAATGAGCAGTTCTTC. Residues: CASSPTADVANSYNEQFF.

This clone appeared once. The J gene is TRBJ2-3, the V gene TRBV7-9; weak D call: TRBD1 (5 bases). The CDR3 loop spans 14 amino acids. CDR1 is SEHNR, CDR2 FQNEAQ, per germline (reference sequence). V was pared by 8 bases and J by 2 bases, with 14 bases between. The DNA of the CDR3 is TGTGCCAGCTCCTTGGCCAGGGTCACAGATACGCAGTATTTT. Translation gives CASSLARVTDTQYF.

In its sample, this clone was seen a few times. The chain carries TRBV3-1 (or the pseudogene TRBV3-2) and TRBJ1-5; no clear D. The CDR3 totals 15 residues. CDR1 is LGHDT, CDR2 YNNKEL, per germline (reference sequence). Trimming pared 0 bases from V and 5 bases from J, leaving 11 bases between. The CDR3 DNA reads TGTGCCAGCAGCCAAGATTCACTCCCCCATCAGCCCCAGCATTTT. Encoded protein: CASSQDSLPHQPQHF.